This T cell receptor (beta chain) was profiled in a study of OX40 agonist ivuxolimab in advanced cancers. On the study more broadly: At 0.01 to 10 mg/kg, ivuxolimab was administered intravenously to patients every 2 weeks. Mean age 60 years, range about 23 to 80; roughly 82% male. Study-wide results and caveats: Expanded clones were, on average, more numerous among CD8+ T cells than CD4+.

Details on this clone: No antigen is known for it.

Trimming took off 0 bases at V and 4 bases at J, with 15 bases between the two ends. CDR1 and CDR2 (germline): LGHNA, YNFKEQ. The CDR3 is 16 residues long. Libraries were prepared by immunoSEQ multiplex PCR; TCRdb keeps only in-frame clonotypes and omits some of them. The profile shows approximately 77,000 clones, about 90% of them singletons. This sequence was found in an adult with an advanced solid tumor such as melanoma, head and neck, liver or kidney cancer. The chain combines TRBV4-2 with TRBJ1-1; D perhaps matches TRBD1 (6 bases). Sample: CD4+ or CD8+ T cells sorted from blood, taken in a trial of the OX40 agonist ivuxolimab. CDR3: CASSQDYSGVATEAFF. CDR3 DNA sequence: TGTGCCAGCAGCCAAGATTACTCAGGGGTGGCCACTGAAGCTTTCTTT.